These 22 T cell receptor beta chains were sequenced from one sample in a study of T cell responses to AZD1222 COVID-19 vaccine. Clones were sequenced by immunoSEQ multiplex PCR, and TCRdb holds only the in-frame ones, with some missing. The table records about 130,000 clones, 90% to 95% of them present only once. Sequences were derived from peripheral blood, sampled on day 0 of AZD1222 vaccination. The receptor source for this set is an adult in good health.

CDR3 bases: TGTGCCAGCAGCACGGGGGCTTATAATTCACCCCTCCACTTT. Its translation: CASSTGAYNSPLHF. V is TRBV21-1 and J is TRBJ1-6. TRBV21-1 is termed a pseudogene. This CDR3 is 14 amino acids long.

The chain recombines TRBV19 with TRBJ2-4, with D possibly being TRBD2 (6 bases). Germline V gene data show CDR1 as LNHDA and CDR2 as SQIVND (reference sequence). Trimming took off 6 bases at V and 6 bases at J, with 18 bases between the two ends. CDR3 size: 15 residues. CDR3 DNA: TGTGCCAGTAGCCCCAACGGGGGTCGGATAAACATTCAGTACTTC. It translates to CASSPNGGRINIQYF.

The V and J genes are TRBV25-1 and TRBJ1-1, with D perhaps matching TRBD1 (6 bases). The CDR3 totals 14 residues. Looked up from germline, CDR1 is MGHDK and CDR2 is SYGVNS. V lost 4 bases to trimming and J lost 1 base, with 10 bases between them. DNA for the CDR3: TGTGCCAGCAGTGTACAGGGTACGAACACTGAAGCTTTCTTT. Amino acids: CASSVQGTNTEAFF.

Only one count was recorded for this clone. This chain joins TRBV28 and TRBJ2-3; 9 nucleotides match TRBD2. The CDR3 is 17 amino acids. V lost 1 base to trimming and J lost 1 base; unmatched junction nucleotides: 6. Germline loops: CDR1 MDHEN, CDR2 SYDVKM. CDR3 coding DNA: TGTGCCAGCAGTTTATTGGGACTAGCTTCTGGCACAGATACGCAGTATTTT. This codes for CASSLLGLASGTDTQYF.

The chain carries TRBV27 and TRBJ2-4; 9 bases align to TRBD2. Germline V gives CDR1 MNHEY, CDR2 SMNVEV (reference sequence). J was trimmed by 9 bases and V by 4 bases; bases with no gene match: 10. CDR3 length equals 15 residues. The CDR3 region has the DNA TGTGCCAGCAGTTCCCTAGCGGGAAATGGGGGCATTCAGTACTTC. This codes for CASSSLAGNGGIQYF.

The CDR3 DNA sequence: TGTGCCAGCAGCCCCGCCAGGGAGATTCTCACTGAAGCTTTCTTT. This gives the protein CASSPAREILTEAFF. The genes are TRBV7-9 and TRBJ1-1, with D perhaps matching TRBD1 (5 bases). CDR1 is SEHNR and CDR2 is FQNEAQ in the germline V gene (reference sequence). CDR3 size: 15 residues. V was clipped by 5 bases and J by 4 bases, with 17 bases between them.

This rearrangement joins TRBV30 to TRBJ1-4, with 7 positions matching TRBD1. The CDR3 contains 16 residues. The V gene's germline CDR1 is GTSNPN and CDR2 SVGIG (reference sequence). V gave up 0 bases and J gave up 6 bases; unmatched junction bases: 10. CDR3 residues: CAWSVLGGLGDEKLFF. The CDR3 DNA sequence: TGTGCCTGGAGTGTACTAGGGGGCCTCGGCGATGAAAAACTGTTTTTT.

The chain carries TRBV2 and TRBJ1-1, with no clear D. The V gene's germline CDR1 is SNHLY and CDR2 FYNNEI. V lost 4 bases, J lost 7 bases, and 10 bases lay in between. This CDR3 spans 12 amino acids. The CDR3 reads CASSGKQNEAFF. CDR3 coding DNA: TGTGCCAGCAGTGGGAAGCAAAATGAAGCTTTCTTT.

This clone was observed a few times. The chain has TRBV7-8 and TRBJ1-2; D is undetermined. V lost 3 bases and J 5 bases, leaving 13 bases between the germline ends. The CDR3 spans 14 residues. The germline V gene encodes CDR1 SGHVS and CDR2 FQNEAQ. This chain's CDR3 is CASSFGRIPYGYTF. The CDR3 coding sequence is TGTGCCAGCAGCTTCGGTCGGATTCCATATGGCTACACCTTC.

The V call is TRBV4-1, the J call TRBJ2-7; TRBD1 or TRBD2 may be the D gene (5 bases each). CDR3 length: 14 amino acids. Trimming stripped 1 base from V and 1 base from J, with 8 bases between. Germline V CDR1 and CDR2: MGHRA, YSYEKL. CDR3 in amino acids: CASSQGGASYEQYF. The CDR3 DNA sequence: TGCGCCAGCAGCCAAGGAGGGGCTTCCTACGAGCAGTACTTC.

This chain connects TRBV5-1 to TRBJ2-7; TRBD1 is a possible D gene (6 bases). V lost 0 bases to trimming and J lost 1 base, with 14 bases between them. The CDR3 consists of 16 residues. CDR1 and CDR2 from the germline V gene are SGHRS and YFSETQ. CDR3 coding DNA: TGCGCCAGCAGCTTGGGTGGGGGCGCCCCTTCCTACGAGCAGTACTTC. Its translation: CASSLGGGAPSYEQYF. The full variable domain, in which reference TRBV5-1 and TRBJ2-7 provide the parts outside the CDR3, is KAGVTQTPRYLIKTRGQQVTLSCSPISGHRSVSWYQQTPGQGLQFLFEYFSETQRNKGNFPGRFSGRQFSNSRSEMNVSTLELGDSALYLCASSLGGGAPSYEQYFGPGTRLTVT.

Only one count was recorded for this clone. This rearrangement joins TRBV28 to TRBJ2-3; TRBD2 matches 15 bases. This CDR3 has 20 residues. V dropped 5 bases and J dropped 2; count of bases not matched to a gene: 14. The germline V gene has CDR1 MDHEN and CDR2 SYDVKM. CDR3 nucleotide sequence: TGTGCCAGCAGTCCCTATTGGGGACTAGCGGGAGGTTCGGTCACAGATACGCAGTATTTT. Its protein is CASSPYWGLAGGSVTDTQYF. Based on the CDR3 plus reference TRBV28 and TRBJ2-3, the full variable domain is DVKVTQSSRYLVKRTGEKVFLECVQDMDHENMFWYRQDPGLGLRLIYFSYDVKMKEKGDIPEGYSVSREKKERFSLILESASTNQTSMYLCASSPYWGLAGGSVTDTQYFGPGTRLTVL.

The chain recombines TRBV28 with TRBJ1-5; D possibly corresponds to TRBD1 (5 bases). This CDR3 has 13 residues. Germline V gene sequence: CDR1 MDHEN, CDR2 SYDVKM. V was shortened by 5 bases and J by 8 bases, with 13 bases between the two germline ends. The CDR3 nucleotides are TGTGCCAGCAGTCTCGCGAGGGGTGAGCCCCAGCATTTT. Its protein is CASSLARGEPQHF.

This chain joins TRBV30 and TRBJ1-5; D gene ambiguous. CDR1 is GTSNPN, CDR2 SVGIG, per germline (reference sequence). V was shortened by 0 bases and J by 1 base, with 4 bases between the two germline ends. This CDR3 spans 13 amino acids. This CDR3 is CAWSVQSNQPQHF. CDR3 coding DNA: TGTGCCTGGAGTGTACAGAGCAATCAGCCCCAGCATTTT.

This chain uses TRBV18 with TRBJ2-5; 10 bases align to TRBD2. In germline, CDR1 is KGHSH, CDR2 LQKENI. V lost 3 bases and J lost 5; bases outside the gene matches: 9. The length of the CDR3 is 16 residues. The CDR3 loop reads CASSPIPSGSQETQYF. Written as DNA, the CDR3 is TGTGCCAGCTCACCGATCCCTAGCGGGAGCCAGGAGACCCAGTACTTC.

Here the CDR3 DNA reads TGTGCCAGCAGTCCCCACGGACTAGCGGGAGAGGCCTACAATGAGCAGTTCTTC. As protein: CASSPHGLAGEAYNEQFF. The chain recombines TRBV27 with TRBJ2-1, with 13 positions matching TRBD2. Trimming at V came to 5 bases and at J to 2 bases, leaving 9 bases not matched to a gene. The length of the CDR3 is 18 residues. Germline V CDR1 and CDR2: MNHEY, SMNVEV (reference sequence).

This chain joins TRBV2 and TRBJ2-3; 8 bases are a match to TRBD2. J was trimmed by 5 bases and V by 7 bases; bases with no gene match: 5. The CDR3 is 13 amino acids. Germline V gene lookup returns CDR1 SNHLY and CDR2 FYNNEI. The CDR3 bases are TGTGCCAGCAAAGCGGGAGTGGTAGATACGCAGTATTTT. Translation: CASKAGVVDTQYF.

The chain carries TRBV19 and TRBJ1-5; 9 bases line up with TRBD1. Germline V gene lookup returns CDR1 LNHDA and CDR2 SQIVND (reference sequence). This CDR3 contains 16 residues. V lost 4 bases, J lost 1 base, and 5 bases stayed unmatched. CDR3 residues: CASSTLDRGSNQPQHF. Here the CDR3 DNA reads TGTGCCAGTAGTACCCTGGACAGGGGAAGCAATCAGCCCCAGCATTTT. The variable domain in full, completed from reference TRBV19 and TRBJ1-5, reads DGGITQSPKYLFRKEGQNVTLSCEQNLNHDAMYWYRQDPGQGLRLIYYSQIVNDFQKGDIAEGYSVSREKKESFPLTVTSAQKNPTAFYLCASSTLDRGSNQPQHFGDGTRLSIL.

This rearrangement joins TRBV28 to TRBJ1-6; D might be TRBD1 (5 bases). V was pared by 4 bases and J by 0 bases, with 19 bases between. Germline V CDR1 and CDR2: MDHEN, SYDVKM. The CDR3 length is 19 residues. Written as DNA, the CDR3 is TGTGCCAGCAGTTCGTCGGACACTACCGTTAGCTCCTATAATTCACCCCTCCACTTT. This codes for CASSSSDTTVSSYNSPLHF.

This clone showed up just once. The chain has TRBV5-1 and TRBJ2-3, with a tentative D call TRBD2 (6 bases). The CDR3 length is 16 residues. CDR1 and CDR2 from the germline V gene are SGHRS and YFSETQ. The ends were cut back, 0 bases at V and 4 bases at J, with 15 bases in the middle. CDR3 sequence (DNA): TGCGCCAGCAGCTTGGGGAGGGGCCGGTTCGCAGATACGCAGTATTTT. Amino acids: CASSLGRGRFADTQYF.

The chain links TRBV29-1 to TRBJ1-1; D remains ambiguous. Per germline, CDR1 SQVTM and CDR2 ANQGSEA. V shed 3 bases and J shed 1 base, with 6 bases lying between them. The CDR3 runs to 12 residues. The CDR3 DNA reads TGCAGCGTTGAGAGACAGAACACTGAAGCTTTCTTT. Translating gives CSVERQNTEAFF.

This clone was counted only a few times. The V call is TRBV30, the J call TRBJ1-1; D unresolved. V was trimmed by 2 bases and J by 7 bases, leaving 11 bases between them. The CDR3 is made up of 12 amino acids. CDR1 is GTSNPN and CDR2 is SVGIG in the germline V gene (reference sequence). CDR3 coding DNA: TGTGCCTGGAGTCCACCTCGGGGTGAAGCTTTCTTT. This codes for CAWSPPRGEAFF.